This TCR beta chain was obtained from a study of T cells after yellow fever vaccination. V lost 1 base and J lost 4, with 15 bases in between. The CDR3 spans 16 residues. TCRdb reprocessed the 5' RACE reads via MiXCR and lists one record per CDR3 protein. The sample holds more than 450,000 distinct CDR3 sequences, 20% to 25% seen once. This clonotype was counted only a few times. Sequenced here: PBMCs, sampled approximately 22 days after the first yellow fever vaccination. The V and J genes are TRBV12-3 or TRBV12-4 and TRBJ2-3; perhaps D is TRBD1 or TRBD2 (5 bases each). The sequence came from a man aged 18-30 years who received the YFV17D yellow fever vaccine. The CDR3 loop is CASSLGGAPSADTQYF. In DNA, the CDR3 is TGTGCCAGCAGTTTAGGAGGGGCTCCTAGTGCAGATACGCAGTATTTT.